These 15 T cell receptor beta chains were all obtained from the same sample, sequenced in a study of T-cell reconstitution after alpha-beta-depleted transplantation in children. It was with unique molecular identifiers that the TCRbeta library was prepared. TCRdb fed the PCR reads into MiXCR, producing one record per CDR3 protein. The profile shows around 600,000 distinct CDR3 sequences, around 23% of them singletons. The material was PBMCs, mostly from graft donor cells, obtained 360 days after TCRalphabeta/CD19-depleted stem cell transplant. The receptor set was obtained from a boy under two years old who had a stem cell transplant for acute myeloid leukemia, so the T cells may come from the graft donor.

This sequence joins TRBV29-1 and TRBJ1-1, with D possibly matching TRBD1 (5 bases). The CDR3 runs to 13 residues. From germline, CDR1 is SQVTM and CDR2 ANQGSEA. V was pared by 1 base and J by 5 bases, with 11 bases between. The CDR3 protein is CSVEGGEGTEAFF. DNA for the CDR3: TGCAGCGTTGAAGGGGGGGAGGGAACTGAAGCTTTCTTT.

This clonotype was counted once. The V gene is TRBV18, the J gene TRBJ2-3; D perhaps matches TRBD1 (6 bases). The germline gives CDR1 KGHSH, CDR2 LQKENI. The V and J ends lost 4 bases and 0 bases respectively, with 17 bases between them. CDR3 size: 17 residues. The CDR3 DNA follows: TGTGCCAGCTCACGAGAACTGACAGGTCATAGCACAGATACGCAGTATTTT. Translation gives CASSRELTGHSTDTQYF.

Notes on this clonotype: Sequence at one end of the junction differs from germline and may be a read error. This chain connects TRBV28 to TRBJ2-1; D might be TRBD2 (6 bases). The CDR3 length is 14 residues. Germline CDR1 MDHEN, CDR2 SYDVKM. The CDR3 DNA reads as TGTACCAGCAGTTTTGGGGGGAGGAACAATGAGCAGTTCTTC. Translation gives CTSSFGGRNNEQFF.

This chain connects TRBV7-9 to TRBJ1-1; D may be TRBD1 (5 bases). V was pared by 5 bases and J by 5 bases, with 15 bases between. CDR3 length: 14 amino acids. Per germline, CDR1 SEHNR and CDR2 FQNEAQ (reference sequence). CDR3 region: CASSLTGAETEAFF. In nucleotides, the CDR3 is TGTGCCAGCAGCCTGACCGGGGCAGAGACTGAAGCTTTCTTT.

This clonotype was detected only a few times. This chain links TRBV20-1 with TRBJ2-3, with TRBD2 matching 10 bases. Unmatched junction bases numbered 15, after V lost 1 base and J lost 2 bases. The CDR3 contains 19 residues. Germline lookup yields CDR1 DFQATT and CDR2 SNEGSKA (reference sequence). CDR3 region: CSARASGLAATLNTDTQYF. The CDR3 DNA reads as TGCAGTGCTAGAGCATCCGGACTAGCGGCTACACTTAACACAGATACGCAGTATTTT.

This chain joins TRBV11-3 and TRBJ2-3; TRBD2 matches 9 bases. The V gene's germline CDR1 is SGHNT and CDR2 YENEEA. The junction had 5 bases not matched to a gene; V was cut back by 2 bases and J by 2 bases. There are 16 residues in the CDR3. This CDR3 reads CASSLNLAGNTDTQYF. DNA of the CDR3: TGTGCCAGCAGCTTAAACCTAGCGGGGAACACAGATACGCAGTATTTT.

The chain has TRBV11-3 and TRBJ2-7; tentatively, D is TRBD2 (6 bases). The CDR3 is made up of 14 amino acids. V dropped 5 bases and J dropped 0 bases, with 11 bases sitting between them. The germline gives CDR1 SGHNT, CDR2 YENEEA. CDR3 DNA sequence: TGTGCCAGCAGCGCCGGACTAAGCTCCTACGAGCAGTACGTC. As protein: CASSAGLSSYEQYV.

The chain recombines TRBV28 with TRBJ1-5; D remains unclear. The V end lost 6 bases, the J end lost 5 bases, and 20 bases lay between the germline ends. The CDR3 sequence is 16 residues long. Per germline, CDR1 MDHEN and CDR2 SYDVKM. CDR3 DNA: TGTGCCAGCAGCAAAATCCCGGCTTCAGACTATCAGCCCCAGCATTTT. Its translation: CASSKIPASDYQPQHF.

This clonotype has more than one count but fewer than ten. V and J are TRBV20-1 and TRBJ2-7, with 8 bases matching TRBD1. CDR3 size: 12 residues. Trimming removed 5 bases from V and 5 bases from J; junction bases left unmatched: 5. Germline assignment: CDR1 DFQATT and CDR2 SNEGSKA (reference sequence). As DNA, the CDR3 is TGCAGTGCTCGGGACAGGCTCAACGAGCAGTACTTC. This translates into CSARDRLNEQYF.

The CDR3 protein is CASSSRQEIGETQYF. DNA for the CDR3: TGTGCCAGCAGCTCCCGACAGGAGATAGGGGAGACCCAGTACTTC. The V gene is TRBV7-9, the J gene TRBJ2-5, with D perhaps matching TRBD1 (6 bases). Germline CDR1 reads SEHNR; CDR2 reads FQNEAQ (reference sequence). V shed 4 bases and J shed 5 bases, with 17 bases lying between them. There are 15 residues in the CDR3.

This clonotype has just a few counts. This chain links TRBV20-1 with TRBJ1-5; D gene uncertain. Germline values: CDR1 DFQATT, CDR2 SNEGSKA (reference sequence). The CDR3 is 15 amino acids. Trimming cost V 4 bases and J 12 bases, with 25 bases left between them. CDR3 residues: CSAKLFNLSANHQHF. The CDR3 nucleotides are TGCAGTGCTAAATTGTTTAACCTCAGCGCGAATCACCAGCATTTT.

Notes on this clonotype: The conserved closing phenylalanine or tryptophan is absent in this CDR3, likely reflecting a read error. J is TRBJ2-2 and V is TRBV9, with D unclear. Germline assignment: CDR1 SGDLS and CDR2 YYNGEE. The CDR3 is 13 residues long. V lost 4 bases to trimming and J lost 2 bases, with 6 bases between them. CDR3 protein: CASSPSNTGELFC. The CDR3 nucleotides are TGTGCCAGCAGCCCTAGTAACACCGGGGAGCTGTTTTGT.

This clonotype was seen only a few times. The chain carries TRBV29-1 and TRBJ1-2; D remains ambiguous. The germline V gene has CDR1 SQVTM and CDR2 ANQGSEA. The CDR3 is 12 residues long. Trimming cost V 1 base and J 2 bases, with 5 bases left between them. CDR3 sequence reads: CSVEAGNYGYTF. The CDR3 nucleotides are TGCAGCGTTGAAGCGGGGAACTATGGCTACACCTTC.

V gene TRBV2 combines with J gene TRBJ1-1; D gene uncertain. Per germline, CDR1 SNHLY and CDR2 FYNNEI. This CDR3 contains 14 residues. V lost 6 bases, J lost 0 bases, and 11 bases lay in between. CDR3 bases: TGTGCCAGCAGATACGGCGATTTGAACACTGAAGCTTTCTTT. It yields the protein CASRYGDLNTEAFF.

This chain links TRBV29-1 with TRBJ2-5; D perhaps matches TRBD2 (6 bases). Between the trimmed V and J ends, which lost 6 bases and 5 bases, there was a span of 13 bases. CDR1 and CDR2 from the germline V gene are SQVTM and ANQGSEA. This CDR3 has 12 amino acids. The CDR3 coding sequence is TGCAGCGTCGCTCGCGGGGTTGAGACCCAGTACTTC. Protein product: CSVARGVETQYF.